Listed here is a single T cell receptor beta chain. The CDR3 is 15 residues long. The V segment lost 4 bases and the J segment 8 bases; nucleotides outside the gene matches: 9. Looked up from germline, CDR1 is LNHDA and CDR2 is SQIVND (reference sequence). The data originate from a study of blood T cell repertoires in COVID-19. As for the study in general: There were acute and convalescent COVID-19 samples, and they came from the United States, Italy and Spain.

The repertoire was sequenced with immunoSEQ multiplex PCR; TCRdb's copy has only in-frame clones and lacks some. The repertoire has tens of thousands of clones, less than 80% of them found once; the top ten carry about 26%. Sequencing input: peripheral blood. This TCR came from a man aged 55 to 70 with active or convalescent COVID-19. The V and J genes are TRBV19 and TRBJ2-1; TRBD2 matches at 9 bases. CDR3: CASSRSGLASYEQFF. CDR3 DNA: TGTGCCAGTAGTAGATCGGGACTAGCTTCTTATGAGCAGTTCTTC.